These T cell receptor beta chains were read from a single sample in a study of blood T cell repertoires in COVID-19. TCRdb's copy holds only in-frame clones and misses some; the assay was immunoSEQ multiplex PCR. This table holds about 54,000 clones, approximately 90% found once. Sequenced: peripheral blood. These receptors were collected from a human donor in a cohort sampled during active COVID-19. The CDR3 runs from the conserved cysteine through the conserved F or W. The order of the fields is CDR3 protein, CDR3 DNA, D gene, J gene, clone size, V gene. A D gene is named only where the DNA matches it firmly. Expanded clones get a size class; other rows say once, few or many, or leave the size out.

CASSLTDRDYEQYF TGCGCCAGCAGCTTGACGGACAGGGACTACGAGCAGTACTTC TRBD1 TRBJ2-7 . TRBV5-1
CSVVSGEGKGCTF TGCAGCGTCGTAAGCGGTGAAGGGAAAGGCTGCACCTTC . TRBJ1-2 . TRBV29-1
CASSVAGTGGAPHYGYTF TGTGCCAGCAGCGTAGCCGGGACAGGGGGCGCCCCACACTATGGCTACACCTTC TRBD1 TRBJ1-2 . TRBV9
CASSVGQSSGNTIYF TGTGCCAGCAGCGTCGGACAGTCCTCTGGAAACACCATATATTTT . TRBJ1-3 . TRBV9
CASSLEPVTSGNTIYF TGCGCCAGCAGCTTGGAGCCTGTCACCTCTGGAAACACCATATATTTT . TRBJ1-3 . TRBV5-1
CASRFGTGHNEQFF TGTGCCAGCAGATTCGGGACAGGACACAATGAGCAGTTCTTC TRBD1 TRBJ2-1 once TRBV7-2
CASGIAATDTQYF TGCGCCAGCGGAATAGCGGCGACAGATACGCAGTATTTT . TRBJ2-3 . TRBV4-1
CASSLNRGSTEAFF TGTGCCAGCAGCTTAAATCGGGGGAGCACTGAAGCTTTCTTT . TRBJ1-1 . TRBV7-6
CATSDLGSTQETQYF TGTGCCACCAGTGATTTGGGCAGTACCCAAGAGACCCAGTACTTC . TRBJ2-5 . TRBV24-1
CASSRTGASGANVLTF TGTGCCAGCAGCCGTACAGGGGCCTCTGGGGCCAACGTCCTGACTTTC TRBD1 TRBJ2-6 . TRBV11-3
CASSRAGKDQPQHF TGTGCCAGCAGCCGCGCCGGGAAGGATCAGCCCCAGCATTTT . TRBJ1-5 . TRBV3-1/TRBV3-2
CASSLGGRANQPQHF TGTGCCAGCAGCCTAGGGGGCAGGGCGAATCAGCCCCAGCATTTT TRBD1 TRBJ1-5 . TRBV7-8
CASKGAGGQETQYF TGCGCCAGCAAGGGGGCGGGAGGGCAAGAGACCCAGTACTTC TRBD2 TRBJ2-5 . TRBV5-1
CASSYTPSGEETQYF TGTGCCAGCAGTTACACCCCTAGCGGGGAAGAGACCCAGTACTTC TRBD2 TRBJ2-5 . TRBV6-5
CASSLQQGAYGYTF TGTGCCAGCAGCTTGCAACAGGGGGCGTATGGCTACACCTTC TRBD1 TRBJ1-2 . TRBV7-3
CASSEALTSGSDEQYF TGTGCCAGCAGTGAAGCGTTGACTAGCGGGAGTGACGAGCAGTACTTC TRBD2 TRBJ2-7 . TRBV6-1
CASSLSLAGGPGGTDTQYF TGTGCCAGCAGCTTGAGTCTAGCGGGAGGGCCAGGGGGCACAGATACGCAGTATTTT TRBD2 TRBJ2-3 . TRBV5-6
CASSQSGIGNTF TGTGCCAGCAGCCAGTCGGGGATTGGGAACACCTTC . TRBJ1-2 . TRBV3-1/TRBV3-2
CASSLQNPSGANVLTF TGTGCCAGCAGCTTACAAAACCCCAGTGGGGCCAACGTCCTGACTTTC . TRBJ2-6 once TRBV11-1
CASSPIAGAAGELFF TGTGCCAGCAGCCCGATAGCGGGGGCAGCGGGGGAGCTGTTTTTT TRBD2 TRBJ2-2 once TRBV7-3
CASSLFGVGQPQHF TGTGCCAGCAGTTTATTCGGGGTCGGCCAGCCCCAGCATTTT . TRBJ1-5 . TRBV28
CASSSTRTGTHLQQYF TGTGCCAGTAGTTCCACCCGAACGGGAACACACCTCCAGCAGTACTTC . TRBJ2-7 . TRBV19
CATMGGGGNTEAFF TGTGCCACCATGGGGGGAGGTGGGAACACTGAAGCTTTCTTT . TRBJ1-1 . TRBV24-1
CASSLQGAGGNTIYF TGTGCCAGCAGCTTACAGGGGGCGGGTGGAAACACCATATATTTT TRBD1 TRBJ1-3 . TRBV7-2
CASSSLGSGREDEQFF TGCGCCAGCAGCTCCTTAGGTAGCGGGAGGGAAGATGAGCAGTTCTTC TRBD2 TRBJ2-1 . TRBV5-1
CASSHGGQGPGYTF TGCGCCAGCAGTCATGGGGGACAGGGGCCCGGCTACACCTTC TRBD1 TRBJ1-2 . TRBV23-1
CSTRTGPSYEQYF TGCAGCACCAGGACAGGACCCTCCTACGAGCAGTACTTC TRBD1 TRBJ2-7 . TRBV29-1
CASSPRRGGTYEQYF TGTGCCAGCTCACCACGGAGGGGAGGGACCTACGAGCAGTACTTC TRBD2 TRBJ2-7 . TRBV18
CASSLGDSPYEQYF TGCGCCAGCAGCTTGGGGGACAGTCCCTACGAGCAGTACTTC TRBD1 TRBJ2-7 few TRBV5-1
CSAHGQFEQFF TGCAGTGCTCATGGACAGTTTGAGCAGTTCTTC . TRBJ2-1 . TRBV20-1
CASSGGLAGDEQFF TGTGCCAGCAGCGGGGGACTAGCGGGGGATGAGCAGTTCTTC TRBD2 TRBJ2-1 . TRBV5-4
CASSSSGVQETQYF TGTGCCAGTAGTTCTAGCGGGGTACAAGAGACCCAGTACTTC TRBD2 TRBJ2-5 . TRBV19
CASSIDSAGGYEQYF TGTGCCAGTAGTATAGATTCGGCAGGGGGCTACGAGCAGTACTTC TRBD1 TRBJ2-7 . TRBV19
CASSSRLAGWTDTQYF TGTGCCAGCAGTTCCAGACTAGCGGGGTGGACAGATACGCAGTATTTT TRBD2 TRBJ2-3 . TRBV9
CASSTGQGVIETQYF TGCGCCAGCAGCACGGGACAGGGGGTCATAGAGACCCAGTACTTC TRBD1 TRBJ2-5 . TRBV5-1
CASSQGYSSGTIYF TGCGCCAGCAGCCAAGGGTATTCTAGCGGCACCATATATTTT . TRBJ1-3 . TRBV4-1
CASSLPRGGRDGELFF TGCGCCAGCAGCTTACCGCGGGGGGGCCGGGACGGGGAGCTGTTTTTT TRBD2 TRBJ2-2 . TRBV5-1
CASSFPDRGRYEQYF TGTGCCAGCAGTTTCCCGGACAGGGGGCGCTACGAGCAGTACTTC TRBD1 TRBJ2-7 . TRBV28
CAGGPPGGETQYF TGTGCGGGGGGGCCCCCTGGGGGAGAGACCCAGTACTTC . TRBJ2-5 . TRBV7-2
CASSKENTVWFNSPLHF TGTGCCAGCAGCAAAGAGAATACAGTGTGGTTTAATTCACCCCTCCACTTT . TRBJ1-6 . TRBV21-1
CASSQSTGGSRHYGYTF TGTGCCAGCAGTCAGTCGACAGGGGGATCCCGACACTATGGCTACACCTTC TRBD1 TRBJ1-2 . TRBV6-6
CSVGGGDIYNEQFF TGCAGCGTTGGGGGCGGAGATATCTACAATGAGCAGTTCTTC . TRBJ2-1 . TRBV29-1